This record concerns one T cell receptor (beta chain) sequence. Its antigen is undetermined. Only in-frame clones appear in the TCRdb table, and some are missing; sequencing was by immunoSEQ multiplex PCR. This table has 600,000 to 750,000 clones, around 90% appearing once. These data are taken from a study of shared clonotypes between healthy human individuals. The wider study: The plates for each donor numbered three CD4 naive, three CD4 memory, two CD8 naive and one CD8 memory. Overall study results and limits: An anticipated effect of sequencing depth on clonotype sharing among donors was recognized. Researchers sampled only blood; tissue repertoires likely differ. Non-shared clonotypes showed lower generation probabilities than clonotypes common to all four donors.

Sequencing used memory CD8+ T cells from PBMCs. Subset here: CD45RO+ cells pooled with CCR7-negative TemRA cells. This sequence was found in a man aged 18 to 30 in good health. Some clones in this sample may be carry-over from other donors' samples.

In nucleotides, the CDR3 is TGTGCCAGCAGCTTTGGACAAGAAGCTTTCTTT. Translated, it gives CASSFGQEAFF. V gene TRBV7-9 combines with J gene TRBJ1-1; D is perhaps TRBD1 (5 bases). Germline CDR1 SEHNR, CDR2 FQNEAQ (reference sequence). This CDR3 is built from 11 residues. V was clipped by 3 bases and J by 8 bases, with 7 bases between them.